The 15 T cell receptor beta chains in this list originate from one sample, sequenced in a study of T-cell reconstitution after alpha-beta-depleted transplantation in children. Preparation of the TCRbeta library used unique molecular identifiers. TCRdb fed the PCR reads into MiXCR, producing one record per CDR3 protein. The data show around 530,000 distinct CDR3 sequences, over 25% seen once. Sequenced material: PBMCs from the stem cell graft donor, taken from the stem cell graft. These receptors originate from a human donor who donated a stem cell graft to a child with aplastic anemia.

A few counts support this clonotype. The CDR3 DNA reads TGTGCCAGCAGTTTTCGGACGGTTAACTATGGCTACACCTTC. Translated: CASSFRTVNYGYTF. The chain has TRBV12-3 or TRBV12-4 and TRBJ1-2; D call uncertain. The CDR3 totals 14 residues. V lost 3 bases to trimming and J lost 1 base, with 9 bases between them.

The rearrangement links TRBV6-5 to TRBJ1-3; a possible D gene is TRBD1 (6 bases). V shed 3 bases and J shed 3 bases, with 21 bases lying between them. Germline loops: CDR1 MNHEY, CDR2 SVGAGI. The CDR3 extends over 18 amino acids. CDR3 nucleotide sequence: TGTGCCAGCAGTTATACTTTTTCGGGCAGGGGTTTTGGAAACACCATATATTTT. Translating gives CASSYTFSGRGFGNTIYF.

This clonotype turned up a few times. The V call is TRBV7-6, the J call TRBJ2-1; 10 bases are a match to TRBD2. Trimming removed 1 base from V and 7 bases from J; junction bases left unmatched: 7. Germline V gene data show CDR1 as SGHVS and CDR2 as FNYEAQ. The length of the CDR3 is 16 residues. The CDR3 sequence is CASSLVRAGGPNEQFF. CDR3 nucleotides: TGTGCCAGCAGCTTAGTTCGAGCGGGAGGGCCAAATGAGCAGTTCTTC. Using reference TRBV7-6 and TRBJ2-1 for the parts outside the CDR3, the full variable domain is GAGVSQSPRYKVTKRGQDVALRCDPISGHVSLYWYRQALGQGPEFLTYFNYEAQQDKSGLPNDRFSAERPEGSISTLTIQRTEQRDSAMYRCASSLVRAGGPNEQFFGPGTRLTVL.

This clonotype was observed a few times. V gene TRBV12-3 or TRBV12-4 combines with J gene TRBJ1-4; TRBD1 aligns across 9 bases. CDR3 length: 14 amino acids. Trimming took 4 bases from V and 10 from J; bases not matched to a gene: 7. CDR3 bases: TGTGCCAGCAGTTCCGGGACAGGGTACGGAAAACTGTTTTTT. Translated: CASSSGTGYGKLFF.

V gene TRBV6-1 combines with J gene TRBJ2-7, with 12 nucleotides matching TRBD2. From germline, CDR1 is MNHNS and CDR2 SASEGT. Unmatched junction bases numbered 13, after V lost 5 bases and J lost 5 bases. The CDR3 is 17 residues long. For the CDR3, the DNA is TGTGCCAGCAGTCGCCCCGGACTAGCGGGAAGCGGCCACGAGCAGTACTTC. Protein: CASSRPGLAGSGHEQYF.

The chain employs TRBV24-1 and TRBJ2-5, with 10 bases identical to TRBD1. In germline, CDR1 is KGHDR, CDR2 SFDVKD. CDR3 length: 15 residues. Trimming at V came to 2 bases and at J to 3 bases, leaving 2 bases not matched to a gene. CDR3 nucleotide sequence: TGTGCCACCAGTGATTATGGGACAGGGGAAGAGACCCAGTACTTC. Its protein is CATSDYGTGEETQYF.

This clonotype was recorded a few times. The V call is TRBV29-1, the J call TRBJ1-1; D is ambiguous. This CDR3 has 12 amino acids. Looked up from germline, CDR1 is SQVTM and CDR2 is ANQGSEA. V was cut by 5 bases and J by 5 bases, with 12 bases left in between. The CDR3, as DNA: TGCAGCGTTTTGGGCATGGCTACTGAAGCTTTCTTT. It translates to CSVLGMATEAFF.

This chain uses TRBV18 with TRBJ1-5; 8 nucleotides line up with TRBD1. In germline, CDR1 is KGHSH, CDR2 LQKENI. The CDR3 sequence is 15 residues long. V lost 3 bases, J lost 5 bases, and 6 bases stayed unmatched. CDR3 nucleotide sequence: TGTGCCAGCTCACCGAGGGGACAGGCCTATCAGCCCCAGCATTTT. Its protein product is CASSPRGQAYQPQHF.

DNA for the CDR3: TGTGCCACCAGCAGCCGAATAGCGGGAGGGTTCAACGAGCAGTACTTC. It yields the protein CATSSRIAGGFNEQYF. The chain recombines TRBV15 with TRBJ2-7, with TRBD2 identical over 11 bases. V lost 3 bases to trimming and J lost 5 bases; unmatched junction nucleotides: 9. Germline CDR1 reads LNHNV; CDR2 reads YYDKDF (reference sequence). This CDR3 spans 16 amino acids.

The V call is TRBV20-1, the J call TRBJ2-7, with 11 bases aligning to TRBD2. The junction had 9 bases not matched to a gene; V was cut back by 3 bases and J by 2 bases. This CDR3 spans 16 amino acids. Germline V lookup: CDR1 DFQATT, CDR2 SNEGSKA (reference sequence). CDR3 bases: TGCAGTGCTAGGCCTCTGCGACTAGCGGGGACCTACGAGCAGTACGTC. Translated, it gives CSARPLRLAGTYEQYV.

This clonotype came up a few times. V gene TRBV7-9 combines with J gene TRBJ1-1, with unresolved D. This CDR3 region has 14 residues. V was trimmed by 1 base and J by 1 base, leaving 7 bases between them. Germline V gives CDR1 SEHNR, CDR2 FQNEAQ (reference sequence). In DNA, the CDR3 is TGTGCCAGCAGCTTAGTTGGACCGAACACTGAAGCTTTCTTT. Protein: CASSLVGPNTEAFF.

Only a few counts were recorded for this clonotype. The chain has TRBV20-1 and TRBJ2-3; TRBD2 aligns across 13 bases. The CDR3 runs to 15 residues. From germline, CDR1 is DFQATT and CDR2 SNEGSKA (reference sequence). J was trimmed by 3 bases and V by 6 bases; bases with no gene match: 6. The chain's CDR3 is CSAATSGRPTDTQYF. DNA of the CDR3: TGCAGTGCCGCGACTAGCGGGAGGCCAACAGATACGCAGTATTTT.

There are a few counts of this clonotype. The chain employs TRBV20-1 and TRBJ1-2; D is perhaps TRBD1 (5 bases). The germline gives CDR1 DFQATT, CDR2 SNEGSKA (reference sequence). The length of the CDR3 is 13 residues. V lost 6 bases, J lost 0 bases, and 11 bases lay in between. For the CDR3, the DNA is TGCAGTGCCCCTTTAGGGGCTAACTATGGCTACACCTTC. It translates to CSAPLGANYGYTF.

The rearrangement links TRBV20-1 to TRBJ1-2; D not certain. The CDR3 extends over 13 amino acids. From germline, CDR1 is DFQATT and CDR2 SNEGSKA (reference sequence). The ends were cut back, 5 bases at V and 4 bases at J, with 14 bases in the middle. CDR3 amino acids: CSARAGRTYGYTF. The CDR3 nucleotides are TGCAGTGCTCGCGCAGGCAGGACCTATGGCTACACCTTC.

The chain joins TRBV11-3 to TRBJ2-5; D remains ambiguous. Trimming left V 1 base short and J 5 bases short, with 14 bases between. This CDR3 region has 15 residues. CDR1 and CDR2 (germline): SGHNT, YENEEA. The CDR3 DNA is TGTGCCAGCAGCTTAGTCGTCCCAGGAAGGGAGACCCAGTACTTC. Translating it yields CASSLVVPGRETQYF.